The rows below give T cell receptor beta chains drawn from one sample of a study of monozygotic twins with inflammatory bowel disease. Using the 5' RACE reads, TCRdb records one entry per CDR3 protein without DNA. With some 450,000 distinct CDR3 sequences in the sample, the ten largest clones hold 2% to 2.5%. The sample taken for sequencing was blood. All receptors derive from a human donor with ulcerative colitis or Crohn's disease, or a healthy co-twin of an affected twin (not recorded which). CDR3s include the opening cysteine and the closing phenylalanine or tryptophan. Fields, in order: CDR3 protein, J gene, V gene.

CDR3aa: CATSDFSTGELFF
j_gene: TRBJ2-2
v_gene: TRBV24-1

CDR3aa: CASSFWTSGSASTGELFF
j_gene: TRBJ2-2
v_gene: TRBV6-2/TRBV6-3

CDR3aa: CASSQGSLYGYTF
j_gene: TRBJ1-2
v_gene: TRBV7-9

CDR3aa: CASSEANQNTGELFF
j_gene: TRBJ2-2
v_gene: TRBV2

CDR3aa: CASGVLAGGPGEQFF
j_gene: TRBJ2-1
v_gene: TRBV5-1

CDR3aa: CASSRGRGIANTEAFF
j_gene: TRBJ1-1
v_gene: TRBV4-3

CDR3aa: CASSYPRQGGYNEQFF
j_gene: TRBJ2-1
v_gene: TRBV6-5

CDR3aa: CATHSSIGLGTGELFF
j_gene: TRBJ2-2
v_gene: TRBV7-9

CDR3aa: CTTLRDRETEAFF
j_gene: TRBJ1-1
v_gene: TRBV28

CDR3aa: CASSLGQAVLQETQYF
j_gene: TRBJ2-5
v_gene: TRBV7-2

CDR3aa: CSARGRRFWDTQYF
j_gene: TRBJ2-3
v_gene: TRBV20-1

CDR3aa: CATSKGQISNEQFF
j_gene: TRBJ2-1
v_gene: TRBV24-1

CDR3aa: CASSLAKSSTDTQYF
j_gene: TRBJ2-3
v_gene: TRBV7-8

CDR3aa: CASSYSRSGRLNEQFF
j_gene: TRBJ2-1
v_gene: TRBV6-2/TRBV6-3

CDR3aa: CASSSGLYTDTQYF
j_gene: TRBJ2-3
v_gene: TRBV7-2

CDR3aa: CASSYGILAADLNTGELFF
j_gene: TRBJ2-2
v_gene: TRBV6-5

CDR3aa: CASPPSVPGELFF
j_gene: TRBJ2-2
v_gene: TRBV6-1

CDR3aa: CASSPDLGKETQYF
j_gene: TRBJ2-5
v_gene: TRBV18

CDR3aa: CSARSRTSGRGSDTQYF
j_gene: TRBJ2-3
v_gene: TRBV20-1

CDR3aa: CAISEGGTGGADTQYF
j_gene: TRBJ2-3
v_gene: TRBV10-3

CDR3aa: CATSSHALTGTSIYSGANVLTF
j_gene: TRBJ2-6
v_gene: TRBV15

CDR3aa: CASSSGLPPDTQYF
j_gene: TRBJ2-3
v_gene: TRBV6-5

CDR3aa: CASSKGQATFYGYTF
j_gene: TRBJ1-2
v_gene: TRBV19

CDR3aa: CASSFAGTGLGGELFF
j_gene: TRBJ2-2
v_gene: TRBV7-2

CDR3aa: CASSSVRQGHTGELFF
j_gene: TRBJ2-2
v_gene: TRBV6-2/TRBV6-3

CDR3aa: CASSFHIGELFF
j_gene: TRBJ2-2
v_gene: TRBV27

CDR3aa: CASSSSQRSASVEQYF
j_gene: TRBJ2-7
v_gene: TRBV11-2

CDR3aa: CAISESKAYNEQFF
j_gene: TRBJ2-1
v_gene: TRBV10-3

CDR3aa: CASSLRGAGYGYTF
j_gene: TRBJ1-2
v_gene: TRBV27

CDR3aa: CSARDQSPPGNTIYF
j_gene: TRBJ1-3
v_gene: TRBV20-1

CDR3aa: CASSEWWGGGANVLTF
j_gene: TRBJ2-6
v_gene: TRBV6-1

CDR3aa: CASRPDGRTNTGELFF
j_gene: TRBJ2-2
v_gene: TRBV5-1

CDR3aa: CASSQEGQFYGDYGYTF
j_gene: TRBJ1-2
v_gene: TRBV3-1

CDR3aa: CASSLSGSLAGELFF
j_gene: TRBJ2-2
v_gene: TRBV11-1

CDR3aa: CASSLAPPEETQYF
j_gene: TRBJ2-5
v_gene: TRBV5-1

CDR3aa: CSAKIETSGRAVNEQFF
j_gene: TRBJ2-1
v_gene: TRBV20-1

CDR3aa: CATSDFIPPQGEQYF
j_gene: TRBJ2-7
v_gene: TRBV24-1

CDR3aa: CASSMGTERSGNTIYF
j_gene: TRBJ1-3
v_gene: TRBV5-1

CDR3aa: CSARSGVASSYNSPLHF
j_gene: TRBJ1-6
v_gene: TRBV20-1

CDR3aa: CASSLDAGSYEQYF
j_gene: TRBJ2-7
v_gene: TRBV7-2

CDR3aa: CSARVLDRPDGPQHF
j_gene: TRBJ1-5
v_gene: TRBV20-1

CDR3aa: CATSDSSSGEQFF
j_gene: TRBJ2-1
v_gene: TRBV24-1

CDR3aa: CASSLDRGRVETQYF
j_gene: TRBJ2-5
v_gene: TRBV7-2

CDR3aa: CASSPGHLANTEAFF
j_gene: TRBJ1-1
v_gene: TRBV18

CDR3aa: CASSLTPLILAGVRADTQYF
j_gene: TRBJ2-3
v_gene: TRBV28

CDR3aa: CASSPAGERYTEAFF
j_gene: TRBJ1-1
v_gene: TRBV5-1